Listed here are 8 T cell receptor beta chains from one sample, sequenced in a study of blood T cells in healthy people across ages (dated by TCRdb to the mid-2010s). Libraries were prepared through 5' RACE. A second PCR of roughly 7 to 12 cycles was run with a J-beta primer mix and a sample-barcoded 5' primer. The public reads were run again by TCRdb, first through fastp at Q25 and then through MiXCR, and only productive beta chains were kept. Duplicate CDR3 protein sequences are folded into a single record with the most common DNA and genes. Within this sample are around 1,800,000 distinct CDR3 sequences, with 30% to 40% of them counted one time only. Roughly 23% of the sample belongs to the ten largest clones. The sample was blood. Every receptor here comes from a human donor in good health.

The sample holds a few counts of this clonotype. The V and J genes are TRBV4-1 and TRBJ2-7, with D tentatively TRBD1 (6 bases). Germline values: CDR1 MGHRA, CDR2 YSYEKL. The CDR3 length is 15 residues. V lost 3 bases to trimming and J lost 7 bases, with 19 bases between them. The CDR3 bases are TGCGCCAGCAGCCACCAACCGTGGGGGCAGGAAGAGCAGTACTTC. It encodes CASSHQPWGQEEQYF.

Concerning this clonotype: The junction differs from germline at one of its ends, possibly a read error. This chain uses TRBV10-3 with TRBJ2-1; possible D gene TRBD1, 5 bases. The CDR3 is made up of 15 amino acids. Germline CDR1 reads ENHRY; CDR2 reads SYGVKD. The CDR3 sequence: CAFSESRQGNNEQFF. CDR3 DNA sequence: TGTGCCTTCAGTGAGTCGAGGCAGGGAAATAATGAGCAGTTCTTC.

The V and J genes are TRBV14 and TRBJ1-2; D remains unclear. Germline CDR1 and CDR2: SGHDN and FVKESK. This CDR3 comprises 16 residues. V gave up 0 bases and J gave up 4 bases, with 15 bases separating them. The CDR3: CASSQENEGFFYGYTF. DNA of the CDR3: TGTGCCAGCAGCCAAGAAAATGAGGGATTTTTCTATGGCTACACCTTC.

This clonotype has a handful of counts. V is TRBV5-4 and J is TRBJ1-4; TRBD1 is a possible D gene (5 bases). The germline gives CDR1 SGHNT, CDR2 YYREEE (reference sequence). V lost 5 bases to trimming and J lost 5 bases, with 16 bases between them. The CDR3 runs to 15 residues. The CDR3 DNA is TGTGCCAGCAGTACTGGGGGAGAAATGAATGAAAAACTGTTTTTT. This encodes CASSTGGEMNEKLFF.

The CDR3 spells CASSLGPVADTDTQYF. The CDR3 nucleotides read TGCGCCAGCAGCTTGGGACCGGTAGCAGACACAGATACGCAGTATTTT. The genes are TRBV5-1 and TRBJ2-3; D remains unclear. The CDR3 covers 16 residues. The germline V gene has CDR1 SGHRS and CDR2 YFSETQ. Trimming took 0 bases from V and 2 from J, leaving 13 bases between them.

This clonotype turned up a few times. At one of its ends the junction is not consistent with the germline gene, which may arise from a read error. This chain joins TRBV6-2 or TRBV6-3 and TRBJ1-1; a weak D match, TRBD1 (5 bases). The CDR3 loop spans 14 amino acids. Germline loops: CDR1 MNHEY, CDR2 SVGEGT. The CDR3 loop reads CACSPGGLGTEAFF. The CDR3 coding sequence is TGTGCCTGCAGCCCCGGGGGTTTGGGCACTGAAGCTTTCTTT.

The rearrangement uses TRBV7-2 and TRBJ2-7; D is possibly TRBD1 (6 bases). The germline V gene has CDR1 SGHTA and CDR2 FQGNSA. The CDR3 spans 16 residues. The ends were cut back, 0 bases at V and 2 bases at J, with 14 bases in the middle. CDR3 in amino acids: CASSLAGGPTPYEQYF. For the CDR3, the DNA is TGTGCCAGCAGCTTAGCTGGGGGCCCTACCCCCTACGAGCAGTACTTC. Full variable domain (rest looked up from reference TRBV7-2 and TRBJ2-7): GAGVSQSPSNKVTEKGKDVELRCDPISGHTALYWYRQSLGQGLEFLIYFQGNSAPDKSGLPSDRFSAERTGGSVSTLTIQRTQQEDSAVYLCASSLAGGPTPYEQYFGPGTRLTVT.

The chain links TRBV15 to TRBJ2-1; 10 positions match TRBD2. The germline CDR1 and CDR2 sequences are LNHNV and YYDKDF (reference sequence). The CDR3 is 17 residues long. V was clipped by 3 bases and J by 3 bases; unmatched bases: 8. The CDR3 is CATSRAPTSGVYNEQFF. In DNA form, the CDR3 reads TGTGCCACCAGCAGGGCCCCTACTAGCGGGGTCTACAATGAGCAGTTCTTC.